The 3 T cell receptor beta chains in this list originate from one sample, sequenced in a study of T cell clonality in common variable immunodeficiency. Antigen specificity for these receptors is unknown. Profiling relied on immunoSEQ multiplex PCR, and the TCRdb table lists in-frame clones only, not all of them. The sample yields about 28,000 clones, without any singletons. The study's findings and limits: In common variable immunodeficiency, TCR beta chains reportedly carried fewer deletions and N-nucleotide insertions.

The sample consisted of peripheral blood mononuclear cells. These receptors came from a human donor with common variable immunodeficiency.

This clone was counted ten times or more. Read sequence stops 3 residues before the CDR3 end, and the germline J gene provides the missing end. This rearrangement joins TRBV7-9 to TRBJ2-7, with D possibly TRBD1 on 6 matching bases. The V gene's germline CDR1 is SEHNR and CDR2 FQNEAQ (reference sequence). V was shortened by 8 bases and J by 0 bases, with 14 bases between the two germline ends. The CDR3 is made up of 14 amino acids. CDR3 DNA, as far as it was read: TGTGCCAGCGCCATCCGGGACAACTCCTACGAG. This translates into CASAIRDNSYE. Given in full, the CDR3 is CASAIRDNSYEQYF. Full variable domain (outside the CDR3, taken from reference TRBV7-9 and TRBJ2-7): DTGVSQNPRHKITKRGQNVTFRCDPISEHNRLYWYRQTLGQGPEFLTYFQNEAQLEKSRLLSDRFSAERPKGSFSTLEIQRTEQGDSAMYLCASAIRDNSYEQYFGPGTRLTVT.

This clone was seen a few times. The CDR3 end is not reached by the read, which stops 3 residues before it; the germline J gene fills it in. The chain employs TRBV29-1 and TRBJ1-5; D is possibly TRBD1 (5 bases). The CDR3 has 15 residues. The germline V gene has CDR1 SQVTM and CDR2 ANQGSEA. Trimming took 5 bases from V and 1 from J, leaving 15 bases between them. The CDR3 reads CSVWGGEGSNQPQHF. The sequenced part of the CDR3 DNA is TGCAGCGTTTGGGGAGGGGAGGGGAGCAATCAGCCC. Full variable domain (missing parts from reference TRBV29-1 and TRBJ1-5): SAVISQKPSRDICQRGTSLTIQCQVDSQVTMMFWYRQQPGQSLTLIATANQGSEATYESGFVIDKFPISRPNLTFSTLTVSNMSPEDSSIYLCSVWGGEGSNQPQHFGDGTRLSIL.

This clone has ten or more counts. The read ends 3 residues shy of where the CDR3 ends; the end is completed using the germline J gene. This rearrangement joins TRBV2 to TRBJ1-1; the match to TRBD1 covers 8 bases. The length of the CDR3 is 14 residues. Germline V gene lookup returns CDR1 SNHLY and CDR2 FYNNEI. CDR3 protein: CASSLDRVSPGAFF. Incomplete CDR3 DNA: TGTGCCAGCAGTTTGGACAGGGTTTCCCCGGGA.